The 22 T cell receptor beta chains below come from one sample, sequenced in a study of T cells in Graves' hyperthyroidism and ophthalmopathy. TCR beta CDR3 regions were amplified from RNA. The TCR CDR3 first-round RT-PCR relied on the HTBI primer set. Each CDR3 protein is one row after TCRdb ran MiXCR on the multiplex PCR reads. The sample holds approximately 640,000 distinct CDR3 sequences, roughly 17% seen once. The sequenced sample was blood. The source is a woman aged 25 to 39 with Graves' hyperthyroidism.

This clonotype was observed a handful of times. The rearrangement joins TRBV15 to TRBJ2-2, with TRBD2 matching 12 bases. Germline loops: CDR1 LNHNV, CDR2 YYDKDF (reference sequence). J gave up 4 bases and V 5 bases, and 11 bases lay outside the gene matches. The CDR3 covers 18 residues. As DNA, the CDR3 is TGTGCCACCAGCCTACTAGCGGGAGGTTACACGGGCACCGGGGAGCTGTTTTTT. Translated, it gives CATSLLAGGYTGTGELFF.

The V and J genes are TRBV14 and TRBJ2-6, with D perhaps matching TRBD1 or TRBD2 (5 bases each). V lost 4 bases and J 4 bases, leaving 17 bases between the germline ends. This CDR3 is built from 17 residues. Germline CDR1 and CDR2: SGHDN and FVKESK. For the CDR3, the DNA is TGTGCCAGCAGCCCTACCCGAGGGGATCCCGGGGCCAACGTCCTGACTTTC. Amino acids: CASSPTRGDPGANVLTF.

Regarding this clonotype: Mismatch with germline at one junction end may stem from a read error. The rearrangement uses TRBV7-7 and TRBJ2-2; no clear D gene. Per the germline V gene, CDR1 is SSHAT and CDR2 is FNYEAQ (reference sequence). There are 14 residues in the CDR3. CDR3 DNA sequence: TGTGCTAGCAGCTTGGGCGAGATCACCGGGGAGCTGTTTTTT. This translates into CASSLGEITGELFF. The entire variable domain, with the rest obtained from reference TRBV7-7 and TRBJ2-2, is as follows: GAGVSQSPRYKVTKRGQDVTLRCDPISSHATLYWYQQALGQGPEFLTYFNYEAQPDKSGLPSDRFSAERPEGSISTLTIQRTEQRDSAMYRCASSLGEITGELFFGEGSRLTVL.

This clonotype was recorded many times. The CDR3 nucleotides are TGTGCCACCAGTGATTGGGACTCCTCTTTCTCCTACAATGAGCAGTTCTTC. Protein product: CATSDWDSSFSYNEQFF. The chain employs TRBV24-1 and TRBJ2-1; D possibly corresponds to TRBD2 (6 bases). CDR3 length equals 17 residues. Trimming shortened V by 2 bases and J by 0 bases, and 13 bases separated the two germline ends. Per the germline V gene, CDR1 is KGHDR and CDR2 is SFDVKD.

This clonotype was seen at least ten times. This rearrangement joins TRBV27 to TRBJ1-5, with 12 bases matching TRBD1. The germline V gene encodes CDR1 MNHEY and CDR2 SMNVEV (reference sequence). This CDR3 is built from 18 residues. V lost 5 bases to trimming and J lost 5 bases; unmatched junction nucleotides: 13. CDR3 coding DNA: TGTGCCAGCAGTCGCACCGGGACAGGGGGCATTCCTTATCAGCCCCAGCATTTT. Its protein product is CASSRTGTGGIPYQPQHF.

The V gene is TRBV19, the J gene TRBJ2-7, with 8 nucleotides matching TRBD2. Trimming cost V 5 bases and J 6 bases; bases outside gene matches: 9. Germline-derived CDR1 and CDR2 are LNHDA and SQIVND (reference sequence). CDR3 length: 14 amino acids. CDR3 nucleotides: TGTGCCAGTAGTGTCGTAGCGGGAACCGCCGAGCAGTACTTC. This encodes CASSVVAGTAEQYF.

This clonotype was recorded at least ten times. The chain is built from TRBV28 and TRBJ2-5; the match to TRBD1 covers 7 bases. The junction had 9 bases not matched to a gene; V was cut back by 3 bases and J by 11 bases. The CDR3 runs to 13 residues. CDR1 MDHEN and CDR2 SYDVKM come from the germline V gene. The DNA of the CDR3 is TGTGCCAGCAGTTTCGACAGGGTAGGGTTACAGTACTTC. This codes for CASSFDRVGLQYF. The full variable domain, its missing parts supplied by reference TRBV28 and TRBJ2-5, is DVKVTQSSRYLVKRTGEKVFLECVQDMDHENMFWYRQDPGLGLRLIYFSYDVKMKEKGDIPEGYSVSREKKERFSLILESASTNQTSMYLCASSFDRVGLQYFGPGTRLLVL.

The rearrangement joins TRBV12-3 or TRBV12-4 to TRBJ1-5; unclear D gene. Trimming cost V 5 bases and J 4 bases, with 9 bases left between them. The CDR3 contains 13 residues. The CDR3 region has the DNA TGTGCCAGCAGTCGGCGGCTAAATCAGCCCCAGCATTTT. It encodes CASSRRLNQPQHF.

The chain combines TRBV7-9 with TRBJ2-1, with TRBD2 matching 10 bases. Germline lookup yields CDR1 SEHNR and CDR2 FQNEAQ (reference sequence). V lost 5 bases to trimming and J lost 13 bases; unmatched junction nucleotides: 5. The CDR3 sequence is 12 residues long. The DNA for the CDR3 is TGTGCCAGCAGCCCAGCGGGAGGGCCCCAGTTCTTC. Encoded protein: CASSPAGGPQFF. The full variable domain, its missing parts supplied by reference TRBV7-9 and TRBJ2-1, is DTGVSQNPRHKITKRGQNVTFRCDPISEHNRLYWYRQTLGQGPEFLTYFQNEAQLEKSRLLSDRFSAERPKGSFSTLEIQRTEQGDSAMYLCASSPAGGPQFFGPGTRLTVL.

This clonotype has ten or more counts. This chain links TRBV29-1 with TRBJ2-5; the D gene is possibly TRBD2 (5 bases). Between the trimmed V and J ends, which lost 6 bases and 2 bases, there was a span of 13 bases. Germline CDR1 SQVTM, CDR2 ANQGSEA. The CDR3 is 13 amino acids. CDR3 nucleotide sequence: TGCAGCGTCGTAAACGGGGATCAAGAGACCCAGTACTTC. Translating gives CSVVNGDQETQYF.

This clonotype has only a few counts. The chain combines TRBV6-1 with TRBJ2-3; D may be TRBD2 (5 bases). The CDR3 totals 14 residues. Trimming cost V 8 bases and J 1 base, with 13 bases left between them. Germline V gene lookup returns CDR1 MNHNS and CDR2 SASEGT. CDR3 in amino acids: CASRRGLGTDTQYF. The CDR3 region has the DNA TGTGCCAGCCGACGAGGGCTCGGCACAGATACGCAGTATTTT.

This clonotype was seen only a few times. Here the CDR3 reads CASSLEVAGGELYEQYF. For the CDR3, the DNA is TGTGCCAGCAGCTTGGAAGTAGCGGGAGGTGAATTGTACGAGCAGTACTTC. The rearrangement uses TRBV5-4 and TRBJ2-7; 10 nucleotides agree with TRBD2. Trimming took 0 bases from V and 4 from J; bases not matched to a gene: 10. Germline V gene sequence: CDR1 SGHNT, CDR2 YYREEE (reference sequence). This CDR3 contains 17 residues.

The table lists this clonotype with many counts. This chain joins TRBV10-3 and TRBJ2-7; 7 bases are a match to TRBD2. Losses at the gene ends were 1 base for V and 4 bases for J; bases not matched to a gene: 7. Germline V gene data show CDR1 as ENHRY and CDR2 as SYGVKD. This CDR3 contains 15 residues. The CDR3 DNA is TGTGCCATCAGTGAGTATGAGACTAGCCAGTACGAGCAGTACTTC. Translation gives CAISEYETSQYEQYF.

CDR3 bases: TGCGCCAGCAGCTGGGGGACAGGGGGCAATGAGCAGTTCTTC. Encoded protein: CASSWGTGGNEQFF. The rearrangement links TRBV5-1 to TRBJ2-1; 11 positions agree with TRBD1. Germline V gene lookup returns CDR1 SGHRS and CDR2 YFSETQ. This CDR3 has 14 residues. V gave up 3 bases and J gave up 6 bases; unmatched junction bases: 2. Variable domain in full (rest from reference TRBV5-1 and TRBJ2-1): KAGVTQTPRYLIKTRGQQVTLSCSPISGHRSVSWYQQTPGQGLQFLFEYFSETQRNKGNFPGRFSGRQFSNSRSEMNVSTLELGDSALYLCASSWGTGGNEQFFGPGTRLTVL.

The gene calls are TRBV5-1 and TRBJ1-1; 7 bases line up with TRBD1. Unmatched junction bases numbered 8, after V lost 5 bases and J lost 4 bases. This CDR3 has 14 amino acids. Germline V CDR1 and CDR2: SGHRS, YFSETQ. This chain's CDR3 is CASRVPGGATEAFF. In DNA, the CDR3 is TGCGCCAGCAGGGTGCCAGGGGGGGCCACTGAAGCTTTCTTT. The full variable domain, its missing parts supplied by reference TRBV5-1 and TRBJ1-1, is KAGVTQTPRYLIKTRGQQVTLSCSPISGHRSVSWYQQTPGQGLQFLFEYFSETQRNKGNFPGRFSGRQFSNSRSEMNVSTLELGDSALYLCASRVPGGATEAFFGQGTRLTVV.

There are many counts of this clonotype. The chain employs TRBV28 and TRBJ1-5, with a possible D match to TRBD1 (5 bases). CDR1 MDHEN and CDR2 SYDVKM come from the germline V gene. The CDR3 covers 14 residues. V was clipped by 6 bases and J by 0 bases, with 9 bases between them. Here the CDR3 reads CASSDGHSNQPQHF. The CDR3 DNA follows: TGTGCCAGCAGCGACGGACATAGCAATCAGCCCCAGCATTTT.

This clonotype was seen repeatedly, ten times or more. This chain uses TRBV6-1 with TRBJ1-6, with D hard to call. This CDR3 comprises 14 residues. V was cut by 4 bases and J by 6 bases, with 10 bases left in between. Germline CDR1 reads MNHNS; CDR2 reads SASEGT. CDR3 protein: CASSGTGVNSPLHF. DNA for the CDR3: TGTGCCAGCAGTGGGACCGGGGTTAATTCACCCCTCCACTTT.

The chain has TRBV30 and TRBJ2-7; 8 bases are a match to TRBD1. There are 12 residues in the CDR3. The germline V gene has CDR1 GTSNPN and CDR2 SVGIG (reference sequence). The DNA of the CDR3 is TGTGCTGGGACAGGTCGATACTACGAGCAGTACTTC. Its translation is CAGTGRYYEQYF.

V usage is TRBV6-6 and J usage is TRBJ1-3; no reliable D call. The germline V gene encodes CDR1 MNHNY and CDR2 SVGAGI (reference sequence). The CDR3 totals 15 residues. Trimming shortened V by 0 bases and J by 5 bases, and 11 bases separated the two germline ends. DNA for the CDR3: TGTGCCAGCAGTTACTCCCGGGGAAATCGAAACACCATATATTTT. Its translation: CASSYSRGNRNTIYF.

Here the CDR3 reads CATSDSDRVQPQHF. The CDR3 nucleotides are TGTGCCACCAGTGACTCAGACAGGGTTCAGCCCCAGCATTTT. This chain connects TRBV24-1 to TRBJ1-5; 7 nucleotides align to TRBD1. Germline-derived CDR1 and CDR2 are KGHDR and SFDVKD. J gave up 6 bases and V 4 bases, and 5 bases lay outside the gene matches. This CDR3 spans 14 amino acids.

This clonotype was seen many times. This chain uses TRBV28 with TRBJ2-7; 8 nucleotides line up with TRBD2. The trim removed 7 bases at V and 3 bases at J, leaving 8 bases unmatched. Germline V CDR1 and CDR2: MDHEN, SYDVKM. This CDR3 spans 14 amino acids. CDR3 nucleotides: TGTGCCAGCACCCCGGGAGGGCCATTCTACGAGCAGTACTTC. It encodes CASTPGGPFYEQYF.

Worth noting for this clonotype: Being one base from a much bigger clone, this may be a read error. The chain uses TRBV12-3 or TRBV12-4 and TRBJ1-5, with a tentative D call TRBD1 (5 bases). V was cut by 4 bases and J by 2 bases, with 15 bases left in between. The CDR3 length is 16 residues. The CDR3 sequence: CASSSQGRLGNQPQHF. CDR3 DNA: TGTGCCAGCAGTTCCCAGGGCCGATTGGGCAATCAGCCCCAGCATTTT.